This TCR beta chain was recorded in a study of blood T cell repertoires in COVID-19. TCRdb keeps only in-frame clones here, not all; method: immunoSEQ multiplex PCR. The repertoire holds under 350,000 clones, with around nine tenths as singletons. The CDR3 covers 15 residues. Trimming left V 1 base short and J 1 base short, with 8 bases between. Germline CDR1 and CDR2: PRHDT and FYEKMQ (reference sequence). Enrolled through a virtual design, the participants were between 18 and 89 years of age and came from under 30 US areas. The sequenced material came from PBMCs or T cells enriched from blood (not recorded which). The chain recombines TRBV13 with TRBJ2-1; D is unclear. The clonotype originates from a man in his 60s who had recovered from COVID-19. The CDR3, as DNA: TGTGCCAGCAGCTTAGTGACTGTGTCCTACAATGAGCAGTTCTTC. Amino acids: CASSLVTVSYNEQFF. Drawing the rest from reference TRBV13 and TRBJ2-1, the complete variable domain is AAGVIQSPRHLIKEKRETATLKCYPIPRHDTVYWYQQGPGQDPQFLISFYEKMQSDKGSIPDRFSAQQFSDYHSELNMSSLELGDSALYFCASSLVTVSYNEQFFGPGTRLTVL.